The TCR beta chain under discussion was sequenced for a study of Graves' ophthalmopathy and Graves' hyperthyroidism. Study information: Samples of peripheral blood were obtained at initial diagnosis, prior to treatment of any kind.

This clonotype has more than one count but fewer than ten. A diagnosis was made from clinical symptoms together with serum thyroxine, TRAb, thyroid ultrasound and orbital computed tomography. The CDR3 runs to 15 residues. Trimming shortened V by 5 bases and J by 0 bases, and 10 bases separated the two germline ends. Germline V lookup: CDR1 SNHLY, CDR2 FYNNEI. Amplified material comprised TCR beta CDR3 regions derived from RNA transcripts. An initial RT-PCR round employing HTBI primers preceded a second-round multiplex PCR. TCRdb recomputed calls from the multiplex PCR reads with MiXCR, one row per CDR3 protein. The sample records 600,000 to 950,000 distinct CDR3 sequences, roughly 40% being singletons.

The material sequenced was peripheral blood. V is TRBV2 and J is TRBJ2-2; tentatively, D is TRBD2 (6 bases). The TCR comes from an adult man with Graves' ophthalmopathy. The CDR3 region has the DNA TGTGCCAGCAGTTACGGGGGAGCGAACACCGGGGAGCTGTTTTTT. Its translation is CASSYGGANTGELFF. Supplemented by reference TRBV2 and TRBJ2-2, the full variable domain reads EPEVTQTPSHQVTQMGQEVILRCVPISNHLYFYWYRQILGQKVEFLVSFYNNEISEKSEIFDDQFSVERPDGSNFTLKIRSTKLEDSAMYFCASSYGGANTGELFFGEGSRLTVL.